The T cell receptor (beta chain) under discussion was sequenced for a study of cytomegalovirus exposure and HLA in healthy donors. Study outcomes and limitations: Donors belonging to an Asian-associated ancestry cluster reportedly showed fewer N-insertions in productive TCRs than the approximately 670-donor mean, according to what a later analysis found.

Regarding this clone: Its specificity is unknown.

This CDR3 region has 16 residues. After removal of 3 bases from V and 5 bases from J, the junction contained 5 bases not matched to a gene. In germline, CDR1 is KGHSH, CDR2 LQKENI. Use of 60 Vbeta and 13 Jbeta primers characterized the PCR. Here immunoSEQ multiplex PCR was the method, and the copy in TCRdb shows in-frame clones only, minus some. Among 150,000 or so clones, nearly 80% were seen once, and the ten largest hold 3%. The chain combines TRBV18 with TRBJ2-2, with 11 positions matching TRBD1. This receptor was obtained from a man aged 35-49 years in good health and CMV-seropositive. Sequencing input: PBMCs. The CDR3 DNA is TGTGCCAGCTCACCGCCCGGGACAGGGGGTACCGGGGAGCTGTTTTTT. Translation gives CASSPPGTGGTGELFF.